These 9 T cell receptor beta chains were sequenced from one sample in a study of blood T cell repertoires in COVID-19. Measured with immunoSEQ multiplex PCR; TCRdb has only the in-frame clones, and not every one. The table has about 120,000 clones, around nine tenths seen once. The source material was peripheral blood. The receptors were gathered from a woman aged 45-60 years with acute or convalescent COVID-19.

The rearrangement links TRBV5-1 to TRBJ2-1; 8 bases map to TRBD2. Unmatched junction bases numbered 8, after V lost 0 bases and J lost 3 bases. The CDR3 has 17 residues. Germline V CDR1 and CDR2: SGHRS, YFSETQ. CDR3 coding DNA: TGCGCCAGCAGCTTGGCCTTATTTGCGGGAGGCTACAATGAGCAGTTCTTC. This encodes CASSLALFAGGYNEQFF.

This sequence joins TRBV24-1 and TRBJ1-4, with 7 bases identical to TRBD1. In germline, CDR1 is KGHDR, CDR2 SFDVKD. The CDR3 loop spans 15 amino acids. J was trimmed by 5 bases and V by 2 bases; bases with no gene match: 4. CDR3 in amino acids: CATSDSTGLNEKLFF. CDR3 sequence (DNA): TGTGCCACCAGTGATTCGACAGGGTTAAATGAAAAACTGTTTTTT.

The chain combines TRBV19 with TRBJ1-1, with D possibly TRBD1 on 5 matching bases. CDR3 size: 13 residues. The germline V gene has CDR1 LNHDA and CDR2 SQIVND (reference sequence). Trimming removed 4 bases at V and 5 bases at J, with 11 bases between. The CDR3 reads CASSRDFGTEAFF. CDR3 nucleotides: TGTGCCAGTAGTAGGGACTTCGGGACTGAAGCTTTCTTT. Together with reference TRBV19 and TRBJ1-1, the CDR3 gives the full variable domain: DGGITQSPKYLFRKEGQNVTLSCEQNLNHDAMYWYRQDPGQGLRLIYYSQIVNDFQKGDIAEGYSVSREKKESFPLTVTSAQKNPTAFYLCASSRDFGTEAFFGQGTRLTVV.

The V gene is TRBV10-3, the J gene TRBJ1-6, with D unclear. The V end lost 4 bases, the J end lost 9 bases, and 16 bases lay between the germline ends. Germline V gene lookup returns CDR1 ENHRY and CDR2 SYGVKD. The CDR3 length is 15 residues. CDR3 sequence reads: CAISGEPPSGSPLHF. CDR3 DNA sequence: TGTGCCATCAGTGGAGAACCCCCAAGTGGTTCACCCCTCCACTTT.

The gene calls are TRBV5-1 and TRBJ2-1, with D unresolved. From germline, CDR1 is SGHRS and CDR2 YFSETQ. Trimming took 3 bases from V and 8 from J, leaving 12 bases between them. CDR3 size: 13 residues. CDR3 amino acids: CASSYYSKDEQFF. The CDR3 bases are TGCGCCAGCAGCTACTACTCAAAAGATGAGCAGTTCTTC.

This rearrangement joins TRBV12-5 to TRBJ2-5; 9 nucleotides line up with TRBD1. Trimming at V came to 5 bases and at J to 2 bases, leaving 6 bases not matched to a gene. Per the germline V gene, CDR1 is LGHNT and CDR2 is FRNRAP. This CDR3 contains 15 residues. The CDR3: CASGTGQGGQETQYF. The CDR3 coding sequence is TGTGCTAGTGGTACGGGACAGGGAGGGCAAGAGACCCAGTACTTC.

This sequence joins TRBV6-1 and TRBJ1-5; no definite D call. Trimming took off 3 bases at V and 4 bases at J, with 10 bases between the two ends. This CDR3 spans 14 amino acids. The germline CDR1 and CDR2 sequences are MNHNS and SASEGT. Here the CDR3 DNA reads TGTGCCAGCAGTGAGGTTTTCGGGAATCAGCCCCAGCATTTT. This codes for CASSEVFGNQPQHF.

This clone was seen only a few times. The rearrangement links TRBV24-1 to TRBJ1-1; a possible D gene is TRBD1 (5 bases). CDR1 and CDR2 (germline): KGHDR, SFDVKD. The CDR3 contains 13 residues. Trimming took 2 bases from V and 12 from J, leaving 15 bases between them. CDR3 region: CATSDSSGGMPFF. CDR3 nucleotides: TGTGCCACCAGTGATTCCTCCGGGGGAATGCCTTTCTTT.

The chain combines TRBV9 with TRBJ1-2, with 9 bases that match TRBD1. The CDR3 runs to 15 residues. Germline trimming cut 3 bases from V and 4 bases from J; bases unmatched to any gene: 7. Per germline, CDR1 SGDLS and CDR2 YYNGEE. CDR3 bases: TGTGCCAGCAGCGAACAGGGGGCGTTGCTCTATGGCTACACCTTC. Translation: CASSEQGALLYGYTF.